A single sample gave rise to the 20 T cell receptor beta chains below, sequenced in a study of blood T cell repertoires in COVID-19. Method: immunoSEQ multiplex PCR; TCRdb's copy keeps in-frame clones and lacks some. The table lists roughly 330,000 clones, approximately 84% of them singletons. The sequenced sample was PBMCs or T cells enriched from blood (not recorded which). The receptors were gathered from a woman under 30 who had recovered from COVID-19.

The chain has TRBV5-1 and TRBJ1-1; maybe TRBD1 (6 bases). CDR1 SGHRS and CDR2 YFSETQ come from the germline V gene. Trimming removed 4 bases at V and 1 base at J, with 14 bases between. The CDR3 length is 15 residues. The CDR3 DNA reads as TGCGCCAGCAGCCCGGGGGGGCAGGGGAACACTGAAGCTTTCTTT. Encoded protein: CASSPGGQGNTEAFF.

CDR3 sequence: CASSPLGGGRSSSLSGGYTF. The DNA of the CDR3 is TGTGCCAGCTCACCCCTCGGCGGGGGCCGGTCCTCCTCATTGTCCGGCGGCTACACCTTC. The V gene is TRBV18, the J gene TRBJ1-2; D is perhaps TRBD1 (6 bases). This CDR3 contains 20 residues. V dropped 3 bases and J dropped 8 bases, with 34 bases sitting between them. Germline loops: CDR1 KGHSH, CDR2 LQKENI.

CDR3 in DNA: TGTGCCAGCTCACCGCAGGGGAGTGCAGAAAAACTGTTTTTT. Translation: CASSPQGSAEKLFF. This chain connects TRBV18 to TRBJ1-4, with a weak D call TRBD1 (6 bases). The CDR3 runs to 14 residues. The V gene lost 3 bases and the J gene lost 8 bases, with 13 bases spanning the gap. The germline gives CDR1 KGHSH, CDR2 LQKENI.

The gene calls are TRBV10-2 and TRBJ2-1, with TRBD2 matching over 10 bases. Germline V lookup: CDR1 WSHSY, CDR2 SAAADI. The CDR3 is 14 amino acids. Trimming removed 3 bases from V and 4 bases from J; junction bases left unmatched: 0. The CDR3 region is CASSEAGGYNEQFF. Here the CDR3 DNA reads TGCGCCAGCAGTGAAGCGGGAGGGTACAATGAGCAGTTCTTC.

CDR3 sequence: CASSWGLAELQETQYF. The CDR3 nucleotides read TGTGCCAGCAGCTGGGGACTAGCGGAGCTTCAAGAGACCCAGTACTTC. The chain is built from TRBV5-6 and TRBJ2-5; TRBD2 matches 11 bases. With 3 bases clipped from V and 2 bases from J, the junction kept 6 bases outside the gene matches. Germline V gives CDR1 SGHDT, CDR2 YYEEEE. CDR3 length: 16 amino acids.

This clone was picked up one time. This chain uses TRBV11-2 with TRBJ2-1, with D perhaps TRBD2 (6 bases). CDR3 length: 16 amino acids. Germline lookup yields CDR1 SGHAT and CDR2 FQNNGV. Trimming pared 5 bases from V and 1 base from J, leaving 15 bases between. Here the CDR3 reads CASSPTAGPSYNEQFF. The CDR3 DNA reads TGTGCCAGCAGCCCCACGGCGGGACCTTCCTACAATGAGCAGTTCTTC.

The chain recombines TRBV21-1 with TRBJ2-7; TRBD1, as called in the table, went unchecked against the DNA. TRBV21-1 is designated a pseudogene. CDR3 length: 18 amino acids. DNA of the CDR3: TGTGCCAGCAGCAAAGCGGAGGGACAGGTTGAGTGTTCCTACGAGCAGTACTTC. Protein sequence: CASSKAEGQVECSYEQYF.

A remark on this clone: The same CDR3 can be traced to other DNA sequences in this sample. The chain couples TRBV18 to TRBJ1-1, with 9 bases that match TRBD1. This CDR3 has 15 amino acids. V dropped 3 bases and J dropped 0; count of bases not matched to a gene: 2. The germline gives CDR1 KGHSH, CDR2 LQKENI. The CDR3 DNA reads as TGTGCCAGCTCACCCGGACAGGGGATGAACACTGAAGCTTTCTTT. The encoded protein is CASSPGQGMNTEAFF.

The rearrangement joins TRBV30 to TRBJ2-7; 7 nucleotides match TRBD1. J was trimmed by 4 bases and V by 2 bases; bases with no gene match: 5. This CDR3 region has 13 residues. The germline CDR1 and CDR2 sequences are GTSNPN and SVGIG (reference sequence). The CDR3 is CAWSYGQVYEQYF. In nucleotides, the CDR3 is TGTGCCTGGAGTTACGGACAGGTGTACGAGCAGTACTTC.

There are a few counts of this clone. The chain links TRBV28 to TRBJ2-3, with 14 bases identical to TRBD2. The CDR3 has 16 amino acids. The germline CDR1 and CDR2 sequences are MDHEN and SYDVKM. V lost 3 bases to trimming and J lost 5 bases; unmatched junction nucleotides: 4. The CDR3, as DNA: TGTGCCAGCAGTTTCTGGGGACTAGCGGGAGAAGATACGCAGTATTTT. It encodes CASSFWGLAGEDTQYF.

The rearrangement joins TRBV21-1 to TRBJ2-4; no DNA check was done on the table's D call, TRBD1. TRBV21-1 corresponds to a pseudogene. CDR3 size: 14 residues. The CDR3 spells CASSYRDRENIQYF. The CDR3, as DNA: TGTGCCAGCAGCTACCGGGACAGGGAAAACATTCAGTACTTC.

The chain combines TRBV19 with TRBJ2-5; TRBD2 aligns across 9 bases. Looked up from germline, CDR1 is LNHDA and CDR2 is SQIVND (reference sequence). J lost 1 base, V lost 6 bases, and 6 bases had no gene match. This CDR3 region has 15 residues. CDR3 in amino acids: CASSPSGRIQETQYF. The CDR3, as DNA: TGTGCCAGTAGCCCCAGCGGGAGGATCCAAGAGACCCAGTACTTC.

J is TRBJ1-1 and V is TRBV27; D gene uncertain. Germline loops: CDR1 MNHEY, CDR2 SMNVEV (reference sequence). The V end was cut by 5 bases, the J end by 1 base, with 11 bases between. CDR3 length: 14 residues. The CDR3 sequence: CASSLALGNTEAFF. For the CDR3, the DNA is TGTGCCAGCAGTCTGGCCCTTGGGAACACTGAAGCTTTCTTT.

The chain combines TRBV28 with TRBJ2-7; D gene ambiguous. The CDR3 totals 13 residues. Germline loops: CDR1 MDHEN, CDR2 SYDVKM. Deletions cut 5 bases from V and 2 bases from J, with 10 bases between. CDR3: CASSQAVPYEQYF. CDR3 bases: TGTGCCAGCAGTCAGGCAGTTCCCTACGAGCAGTACTTC.

The chain uses TRBV14 and TRBJ2-2, with D possibly being TRBD1 (5 bases). The germline V gene has CDR1 SGHDN and CDR2 FVKESK. V lost 5 bases, J lost 4 bases, and 17 bases lay in between. The CDR3 runs to 16 residues. CDR3 sequence reads: CASSGALGKPTGELFF. The CDR3 region has the DNA TGTGCCAGCAGCGGGGCGTTGGGGAAACCCACCGGGGAGCTGTTTTTT.

V is TRBV18 and J is TRBJ1-1; a weak D match, TRBD1 (6 bases). This CDR3 is 13 amino acids long. Per germline, CDR1 KGHSH and CDR2 LQKENI. V was pared by 6 bases and J by 4 bases, with 12 bases between. The CDR3 region has the DNA TGTGCCAGCTCCCCAGACAGGCTCACTGAAGCTTTCTTT. Amino acid sequence: CASSPDRLTEAFF.

Points on this clone: This CDR3 is also generated by other DNA sequences in the sample. This CDR3 reads CASSPGNYGYTF. Here the CDR3 DNA reads TGTGCCAGCAGTCCCGGGAACTATGGCTACACCTTC. This chain links TRBV28 with TRBJ1-2; D gene ambiguous. Germline lookup yields CDR1 MDHEN and CDR2 SYDVKM. This CDR3 spans 12 amino acids. V was trimmed by 5 bases and J by 2 bases, leaving 6 bases between them.

V gene TRBV6-6 combines with J gene TRBJ2-1; 8 bases match TRBD2. CDR1 is MNHNY, CDR2 SVGAGI, per germline (reference sequence). CDR3 size: 14 residues. Losses at the gene ends were 5 bases for V and 5 bases for J; bases not matched to a gene: 5. Here the CDR3 reads CASSRGTSNNEQFF. For the CDR3, the DNA is TGTGCCAGCAGTCGCGGGACTAGTAACAATGAGCAGTTCTTC.

V and J are TRBV6-1 and TRBJ1-4; D remains ambiguous. Per the germline V gene, CDR1 is MNHNS and CDR2 is SASEGT. V shed 0 bases and J shed 8 bases, with 13 bases lying between them. This CDR3 has 15 residues. The DNA of the CDR3 is TGTGCCAGCAGTGAAGCCGACCTAAGACACGAAAAACTGTTTTTT. As protein: CASSEADLRHEKLFF.

This chain links TRBV3-1 (or the pseudogene TRBV3-2) with TRBJ1-4, with 7 bases identical to TRBD1. This CDR3 has 16 amino acids. V lost 0 bases, J lost 5 bases, and 6 bases stayed unmatched. CDR1 and CDR2 from the germline V gene are LGHDT and YNNKEL (reference sequence). CDR3 DNA sequence: TGTGCCAGCAGCCAAGATATGGAGACAGGGAATGAAAAACTGTTTTTT. Residues: CASSQDMETGNEKLFF.